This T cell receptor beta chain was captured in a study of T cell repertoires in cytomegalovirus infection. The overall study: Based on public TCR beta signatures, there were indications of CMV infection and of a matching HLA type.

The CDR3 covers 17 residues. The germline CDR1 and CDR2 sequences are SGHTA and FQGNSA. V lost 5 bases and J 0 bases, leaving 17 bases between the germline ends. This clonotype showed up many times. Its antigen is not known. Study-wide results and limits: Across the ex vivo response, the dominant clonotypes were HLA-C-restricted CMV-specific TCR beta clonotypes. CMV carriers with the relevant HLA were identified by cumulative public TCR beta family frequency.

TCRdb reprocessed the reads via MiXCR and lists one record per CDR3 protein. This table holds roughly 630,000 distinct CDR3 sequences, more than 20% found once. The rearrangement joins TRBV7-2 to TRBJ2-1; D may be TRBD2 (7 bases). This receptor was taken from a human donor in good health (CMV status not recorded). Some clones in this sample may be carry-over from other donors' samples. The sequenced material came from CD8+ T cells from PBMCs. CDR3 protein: CASSQPGGPGSYNEQFF. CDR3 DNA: TGTGCCAGCAGCCAGCCCGGGGGGCCTGGCTCCTACAATGAGCAGTTCTTC.